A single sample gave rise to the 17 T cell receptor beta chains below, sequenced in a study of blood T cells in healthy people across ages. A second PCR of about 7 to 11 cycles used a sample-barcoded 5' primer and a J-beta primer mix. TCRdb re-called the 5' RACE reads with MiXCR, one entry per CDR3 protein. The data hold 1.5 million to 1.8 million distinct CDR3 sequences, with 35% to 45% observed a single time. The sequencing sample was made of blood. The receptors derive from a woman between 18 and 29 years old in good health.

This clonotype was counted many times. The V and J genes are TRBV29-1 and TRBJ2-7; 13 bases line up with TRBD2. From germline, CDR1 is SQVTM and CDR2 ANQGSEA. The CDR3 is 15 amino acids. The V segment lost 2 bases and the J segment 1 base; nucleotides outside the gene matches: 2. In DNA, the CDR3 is TGCAGCGTTGAACGACTAGCGGGAGGTTCCTACGAGCAGTACTTC. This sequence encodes CSVERLAGGSYEQYF.

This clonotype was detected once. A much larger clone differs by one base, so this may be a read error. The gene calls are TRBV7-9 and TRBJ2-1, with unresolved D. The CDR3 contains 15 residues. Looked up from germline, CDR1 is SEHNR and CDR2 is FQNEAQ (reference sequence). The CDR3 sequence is CACSLRVGSYNEQFF. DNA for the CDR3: TGTGCCTGCAGCTTACGGGTTGGCTCCTACAATGAGCAGTTCTTC.

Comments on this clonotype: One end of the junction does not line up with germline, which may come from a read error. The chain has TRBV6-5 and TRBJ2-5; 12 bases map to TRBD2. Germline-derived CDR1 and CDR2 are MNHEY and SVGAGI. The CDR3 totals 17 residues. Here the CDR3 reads CACSSTGLAGNQETQYF. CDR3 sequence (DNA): TGTGCCTGCAGTTCCACAGGACTAGCGGGGAACCAAGAGACCCAGTACTTC.

In DNA, the CDR3 is TGTGCCAGCAGCGCCGTGGGGACCGTGAACACTGAAGCTTTCTTT. Protein: CASSAVGTVNTEAFF. The chain employs TRBV9 and TRBJ1-1, with D possibly being TRBD1 (5 bases). The CDR3 runs 15 residues. CDR1 SGDLS and CDR2 YYNGEE come from the germline V gene. The germline V and J ends were trimmed by 3 bases and 0 bases, with 12 bases remaining between them.

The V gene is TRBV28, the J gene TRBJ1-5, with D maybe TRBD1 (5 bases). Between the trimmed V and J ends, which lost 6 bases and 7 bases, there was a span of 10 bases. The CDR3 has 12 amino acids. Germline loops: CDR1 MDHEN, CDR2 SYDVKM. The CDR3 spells CASRTVGQPQHF. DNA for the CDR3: TGTGCCAGCAGGACAGTGGGGCAGCCCCAGCATTTT.

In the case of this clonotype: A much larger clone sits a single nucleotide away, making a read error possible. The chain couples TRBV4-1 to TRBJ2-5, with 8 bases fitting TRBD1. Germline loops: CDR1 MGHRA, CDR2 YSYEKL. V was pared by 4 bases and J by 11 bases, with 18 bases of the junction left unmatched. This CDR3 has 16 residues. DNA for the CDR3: TGCGCCAGCAGCCCCGGACAGGGAAGGGGTGAGAATGAGCAGTACTTC. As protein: CASSPGQGRGENEQYF.

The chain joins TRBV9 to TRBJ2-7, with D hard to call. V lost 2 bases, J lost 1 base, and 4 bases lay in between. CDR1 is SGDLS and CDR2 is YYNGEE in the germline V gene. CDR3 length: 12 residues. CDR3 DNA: TGTGCCAGCAGCGTCAGGTCCTACGAGCAGTACTTC. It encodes CASSVRSYEQYF. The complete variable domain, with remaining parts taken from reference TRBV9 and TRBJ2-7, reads DSGVTQTPKHLITATGQRVTLRCSPRSGDLSVYWYQQSLDQGLQFLIQYYNGEERAKGNILERFSAQQFPDLHSELNLSSLELGDSALYFCASSVRSYEQYFGPGTRLTVT.

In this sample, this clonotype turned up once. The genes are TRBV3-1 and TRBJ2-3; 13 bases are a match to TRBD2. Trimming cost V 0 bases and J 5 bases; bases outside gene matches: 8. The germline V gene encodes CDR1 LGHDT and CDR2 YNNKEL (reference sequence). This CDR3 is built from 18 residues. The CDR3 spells CASSQDFRTSGGGDTQYF. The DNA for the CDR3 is TGTGCCAGCAGCCAAGATTTTCGGACTAGCGGGGGAGGAGATACGCAGTATTTT.

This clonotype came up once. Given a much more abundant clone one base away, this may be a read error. The CDR3 bases are TGTGCCAGCGCACTCAGAGAAGATACGCAGTATTTT. This encodes CASALREDTQYF. The chain combines TRBV18 with TRBJ2-3; D is undetermined. V dropped 8 bases and J dropped 5 bases, with 11 bases sitting between them. The CDR3 has 12 amino acids. CDR1 KGHSH and CDR2 LQKENI come from the germline V gene.

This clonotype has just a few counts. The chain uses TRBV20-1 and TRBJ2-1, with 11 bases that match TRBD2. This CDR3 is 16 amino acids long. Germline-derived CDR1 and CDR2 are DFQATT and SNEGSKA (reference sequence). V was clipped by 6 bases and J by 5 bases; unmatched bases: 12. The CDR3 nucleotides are TGCAGTGCCTCAAACACCGGGACTAGCGGAGACAATGAGCAGTTCTTC. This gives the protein CSASNTGTSGDNEQFF.

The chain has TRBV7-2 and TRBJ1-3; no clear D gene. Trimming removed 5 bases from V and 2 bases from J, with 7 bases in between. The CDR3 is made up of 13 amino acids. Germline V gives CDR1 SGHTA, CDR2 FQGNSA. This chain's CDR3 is CASSPIAGNTIYF. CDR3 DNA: TGTGCCAGCAGCCCGATCGCTGGAAACACCATATATTTT.

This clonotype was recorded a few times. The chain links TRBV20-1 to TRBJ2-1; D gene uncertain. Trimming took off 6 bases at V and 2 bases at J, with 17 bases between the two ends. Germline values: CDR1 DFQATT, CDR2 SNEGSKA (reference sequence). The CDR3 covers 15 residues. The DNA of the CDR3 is TGCAGTGCCCTCCCTACGGAACCTCCCTACAATGAGCAGTTCTTC. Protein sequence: CSALPTEPPYNEQFF.

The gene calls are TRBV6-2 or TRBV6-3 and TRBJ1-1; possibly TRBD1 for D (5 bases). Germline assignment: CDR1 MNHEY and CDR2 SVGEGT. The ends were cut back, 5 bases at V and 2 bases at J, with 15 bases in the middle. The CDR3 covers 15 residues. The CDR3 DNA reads TGTGCCAGCAGTAGACAGCAAACAGCAAACACTGAAGCTTTCTTT. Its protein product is CASSRQQTANTEAFF.

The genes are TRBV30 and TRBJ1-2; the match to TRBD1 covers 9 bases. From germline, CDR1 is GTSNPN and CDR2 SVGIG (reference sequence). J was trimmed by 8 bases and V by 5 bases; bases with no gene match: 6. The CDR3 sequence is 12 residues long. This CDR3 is CAWLGQGGGYTF. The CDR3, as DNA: TGTGCCTGGTTGGGACAGGGCGGAGGCTACACCTTC.

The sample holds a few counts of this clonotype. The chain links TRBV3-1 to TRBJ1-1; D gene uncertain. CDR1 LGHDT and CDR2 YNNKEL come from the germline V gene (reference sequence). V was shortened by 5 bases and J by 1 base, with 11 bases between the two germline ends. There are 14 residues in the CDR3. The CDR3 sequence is CASSDQSTNTEAFF. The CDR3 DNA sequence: TGTGCCAGCAGCGACCAGTCAACGAACACTGAAGCTTTCTTT.

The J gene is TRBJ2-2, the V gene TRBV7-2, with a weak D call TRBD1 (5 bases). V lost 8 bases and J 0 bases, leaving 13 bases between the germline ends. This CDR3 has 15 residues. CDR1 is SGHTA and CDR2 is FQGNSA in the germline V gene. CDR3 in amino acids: CASSSRGTNTGELFF. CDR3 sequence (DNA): TGTGCCAGCTCTTCTAGGGGAACGAACACCGGGGAGCTGTTTTTT.

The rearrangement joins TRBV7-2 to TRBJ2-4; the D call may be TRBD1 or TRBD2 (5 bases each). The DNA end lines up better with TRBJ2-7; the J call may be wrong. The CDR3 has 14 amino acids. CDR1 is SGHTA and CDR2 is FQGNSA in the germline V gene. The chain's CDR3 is CASSVVGPKDEQYF. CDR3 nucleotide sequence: TGTGCCAGCAGCGTAGTGGGACCAAAAGACGAGCAGTACTTC.